This T cell receptor beta chain appears in the sequencing data of a study of cytomegalovirus exposure and HLA in healthy donors (dated by TCRdb to between 2016 and 2019). Regarding the study in general: An earlier analysis of about 530 of the donors reported 276 Gb of sequence data and 117 million unique TCR beta sequences obtained from some 170 million T cells. Among several hundred genotyped donors of the cohort, an average of roughly 230,000 unique TCR beta nucleotide sequences was sequenced per donor, of which 15% to 20% were non-productive. Rather than drawing on any new phenotypic data, the later analysis identified candidate immune exposures from TCR beta sequences and the way those sequences occurred across donors. Of the 398 genotyped donors, approximately 83% fell in the genetic ancestry cluster associated with self-reported Caucasian donors. In addition to the first cohort of approximately 670 subjects, a separate validation cohort of approximately 110 different subjects was used. The aim of the study was to test whether cataloging public T cell receptors could identify signatures of past pathogen exposure. All discovery cohort repertoires had been generated on a single sequencing platform. An earlier analysis of around 580 of the donors used high-throughput TCR beta sequencing to judge whether each TCR beta V gene segment behaved as functional or pseudogenic. Typing coverage varied by locus: roughly 629-630 donors for A, B, C, DRB1 and DQB1; more than 500 for DQA1; more than 600 for DPA1; roughly 450 for DPB1. The study combined high-throughput TCR immunosequencing, statistical association of individual TCRs with disease status, and machine learning to predict cytomegalovirus infection status. Four to six DR-DQ haplotypes were handled as single units for association and clustering, since linkage in the cohort was strong. A later analysis re-analyzed previously published TCR beta repertoires from about 730 donors and added high-resolution HLA genotyping to study TCR occurrence patterns. Using immunosequencing, the study profiled T cell repertoires from some 670 subjects and related those repertoires to cytomegalovirus serostatus. Both class I and class II loci were covered by HLA typing, at four-digit resolution. Donor age, sex, ethnicity and CMV serostatus were compiled alongside the repertoire data. Genome-wide SNP genotypes for about 65% of the 666 donors were used in a later genetic analysis, which treated that subset as a discovery cohort. Roughly 300 gigabases of sequencing data and tens of millions of unique TCR sequences made up an early release that covered roughly 670 HLA-typed donors. Beyond this particular receptor, the publication reports: Linkage disequilibrium might explain the correlated functional status among segregating V segments, but an unknown experimental factor could not be ruled out. Presence/absence analyses assumed roughly uniform sequencing depth across donors, an assumption that may not hold. In a later analysis, 15,000 to 20,000 TCR beta sequences were associated with specific HLA alleles at a false discovery rate of 0.05. According to a later genetic analysis, donors in an Asian-associated ancestry cluster had fewer N-insertions in productive TCRs than the roughly 670-donor mean. The cohort was sequenced for TCR beta chains only, and without alpha or paired-chain data the features that could be detected were limited. The sequencing pipeline was judged likely to have produced a cluster of highly shared sequence variants as a technical artifact. In a later genetic analysis, a missense DCLRE1C variant was associated with V-gene and J-gene trimming of TCR beta chains, and the association was replicated in an independent cohort. Strong co-occurrence of HLA alleles, especially DR and DQ, made assigning TCR associations to individual alleles difficult. In a later analysis, HLA-associated TCR beta chains showed more clonal expansion and lower generation probabilities than non-associated chains that were equally common. The classifier was reported to diagnose cytomegalovirus status with high specificity and sensitivity in both the original cohort and the validation cohort. Some IMGT-functional V segments, including TRBV6-2 and TRBV6-3, could not be told apart with the 87-base-pair reads, so those segments were excluded. Because some donors lacked HLA typing at each locus, the association tests relied only on the typed subset. In a later analysis, TCR association rates were found to vary across HLA loci, with the most associated TCRs seen for DRB1 alleles and the fewest for HLA-C alleles. For the cohort, immune exposure information was limited to CMV serostatus. Most TCR sequences were seen in very few donors, while some public TCRs were found in many individuals. Broadly in line with IMGT annotations, most TCR beta V segments showed up in productive rearrangements about 87% or about 30% of the time in an earlier analysis of around 550 of the donors. According to a later analysis, parvovirus B19, influenza, CMV and Epstein-Barr virus appeared linked to several top co-occurrence clusters. The study gave a list of around 170 TCR beta chains associated with cytomegalovirus. In vitro tests confirmed that a few of the cytomegalovirus-associated TCR beta chains recognize cytomegalovirus antigens. A further reported finding was that TCR beta sequences accurately predicted the HLA-A and HLA-B alleles for most subjects in the first cohort. Fewer than 20 rarely observed V segments, including chromosome 9 orphons, were excluded from the earlier analysis of a few hundred of the donors because counts were too low. It was suggested by the authors that the approach could potentially be generalized to other disease states and immunological phenotypes. A later analysis found that most CMV-associated TCR beta chains appeared HLA-restricted, with HLA associations seemingly driven largely by CMV exposure.

This clone is a singleton in its sample. It lacks a known antigen. Nothing much larger sits one base from this clone, and base qualities are not available. Including cysteine and phenylalanine, the CDR3 has 14 amino acids. The only DNA kept is the CDR3, 42 bases in frame from the first base. The junction shows trimming of 5 bases on V and 8 bases on J, plus 18 bases between the germline ends. The germline V gene supplies CDR1 MNHEY and CDR2 SVGAGI. The method was the immunoSEQ multiplex PCR assay. For the multiplex PCR, a mixture combining 60 forward primers for TCR Vbeta segments and 13 reverse primers for TCR Jbeta segments was used. The CDR3 region of rearranged TCR beta genes was amplified from genomic DNA with a multiplex PCR assay. On the Illumina HiSeq System, the amplified TCR beta libraries were sequenced as 87-base-pair reads. Under the source paper's analysis protocol: A later analysis tallied around 80 million unique TCR beta chains across the 666 repertoires, and around 9.9 million of those chains were shared by two or more donors. Raw reads were error-corrected and collapsed into unique sequences by a nearest-neighbor algorithm in which closely related sequences were merged to remove PCR and sequencing errors. Alignment of CDR3 sequences to IMGT reference sequences was used to assign V, D and J gene segments. For a sequence to be retained, a match of at least six nucleotides to both a V gene segment and a J gene segment was required. A rearrangement was called productive if the CDR3 had no stop codons and remained in frame with V and J, and every other rearrangement was called non-productive. CDR3 was defined by IMGT convention, running from the second conserved V-encoded cysteine to the conserved J-encoded phenylalanine. Sequences without an unambiguous match to a single V gene segment were excluded from the earlier analysis of 500 to 700 of the donors. An earlier analysis of about 600 of the donors called V segments functional above 56.7% productive rearrangements and segregating when the between-donor standard deviation exceeded 5%. A statistical classification framework was built to diagnose cytomegalovirus status from the catalog of TCR beta chain sequences. In a later analysis, V and J genes were assigned by comparing TCR nucleotide sequences against IMGT/GENE-DB human TR gene sequences. A later analysis assigned CDR3 sequences and most-parsimonious VDJ recombination scenarios with the TCRdist pipeline. In a later analysis, every TCR beta chain was defined by the combination of its CDR3 amino acid sequence and its V-gene family, and reads without a unique V-gene family were dropped. A later analysis removed 500 to 650 highly shared, low-generation-probability nucleotide sequences to deal with suspected cross-contamination and a sequencing artifact. In a later analysis, a clonal expansion index was calculated for each public chain from normalized within-repertoire ranks of inferred template counts. In a later analysis, generation probabilities were computed using a VDJ recombination model fitted to out-of-frame rearrangements, and the results were checked against IGoR. Hypergeometric tests were used in a later analysis to score TCR-TCR, TCR-HLA and TCR-CMV co-occurrence, with a repertoire-size bias correction applied to the TCR pairs. In a later analysis, false discovery rates were estimated by permuting HLA or CMV assignments 20 times. In a later analysis, co-occurring TCRs were grouped using DBSCAN, with TCRdist sequence similarity added in when clustering inside HLA-allele-positive subsets. Co-occurrence clustering excluded repertoires with fewer than 30,000 or more than 120,000 public chains, plus five with anomalous nucleotide sharing. The table was pulled from immuneACCESS by TCRdb, which kept in-frame rearrangements only. Such tables lose some clones; where checked, under half of the loss comes from unresolved V genes, and the rest has no known cause. V and J calls and clone size are those listed in that table; D and trimming were worked out from the DNA. This sample gives about 150,000 clones in total; over 70% of them show up just once. Roughly 2% of the sample lies in the top ten.

In total, 666 healthy bone marrow donors made up the cohort. At the time of sampling, every cohort member was nominally healthy, though immune exposures that went unrecorded were likely present. The donor was CMV seronegative and belonged to the group of 350 or so seronegative cohort members. Every donor gave a peripheral blood sample, and the peripheral blood mononuclear cells from that sample were used for TCR beta sequencing. The Qiagen DNeasy Blood Extraction Kit was used to extract genomic DNA from the blood cell samples. This sequence originates from a woman aged 40 to 49 in good health and CMV-seronegative. The source material was PBMCs. This chain joins TRBV6-5 to TRBJ1-2, with TRBD1 perhaps the D gene, on 6 matching bases. The DNA is TGTGCCAGCAGTCCGTGGGGGGGGCGTAGGGGCTACACCTTC. Its protein reads: CASSPWGGRRGYTF.